The 18 T cell receptor beta chains presented below share a single source sample, sequenced in a study of cytomegalovirus exposure and HLA in healthy donors. A multiplex PCR was run with 60 Vbeta primers and 13 Jbeta primers. The repertoire was sequenced with immunoSEQ multiplex PCR; TCRdb's copy has only in-frame clones and lacks some. The table shows around 30,000 clones, with 35% to 55% occurring only once. Sequencing was performed on PBMCs. The receptors derive from a woman aged 45-65 years in good health and CMV-seronegative.

The DNA of the CDR3 is TGTGCCAGCAGCTCACACACAGGGGGCCTAGGCACTGAAGCTTTCTTT. Translated: CASSSHTGGLGTEAFF. V gene TRBV7-8 combines with J gene TRBJ1-1; the match to TRBD1 covers 9 bases. Germline V lookup: CDR1 SGHVS, CDR2 FQNEAQ. The CDR3 has 16 residues. With V trimmed by 4 bases and J by 4 bases, 10 bases remained unmatched.

There are a few counts of this clone. This sequence joins TRBV7-6 and TRBJ2-5; 9 positions match TRBD2. J was trimmed by 2 bases and V by 1 base; bases with no gene match: 5. Germline-derived CDR1 and CDR2 are SGHVS and FNYEAQ. The CDR3 extends over 16 amino acids. The chain's CDR3 is CASSLVARGGQETQYF. CDR3 DNA: TGTGCCAGCAGCTTAGTGGCGCGGGGGGGTCAAGAGACCCAGTACTTC.

The rearrangement links TRBV9 to TRBJ1-1, with 10 bases identical to TRBD1. V shed 3 bases and J 5 bases; nucleotides not matched to a gene: 4. CDR3 length equals 14 residues. Per germline, CDR1 SGDLS and CDR2 YYNGEE. Written as DNA, the CDR3 is TGTGCCAGCAGCGATGGACAGGGGGGTACTGAAGCTTTCTTT. Translated, it gives CASSDGQGGTEAFF.

The V and J genes are TRBV10-3 and TRBJ2-1, with 10 bases fitting TRBD1. CDR1 is ENHRY, CDR2 SYGVKD, per germline. J gave up 7 bases and V 10 bases, and 10 bases lay outside the gene matches. The CDR3 runs to 14 residues. CDR3 bases: TGTGCCACCGAGGTGGGACAGGGGTTGAATGAGCAGTTCTTC. Amino acids: CATEVGQGLNEQFF.

This clone was recorded a few times. The chain has TRBV9 and TRBJ1-1; D possibly corresponds to TRBD1 (6 bases). V was shortened by 0 bases and J by 9 bases, with 12 bases between the two germline ends. CDR3 length: 13 amino acids. The germline V gene encodes CDR1 SGDLS and CDR2 YYNGEE. Written as DNA, the CDR3 is TGTGCCAGCAGCGTAGAGGGACAAGGACAAGCTTTCTTT. As protein: CASSVEGQGQAFF.

The chain joins TRBV6-5 to TRBJ1-3, with D possibly matching TRBD1 (5 bases). V shed 2 bases and J shed 3 bases, with 14 bases lying between them. CDR3 length: 16 residues. Germline lookup yields CDR1 MNHEY and CDR2 SVGAGI. CDR3 residues: CASSYGAGLYGNTIYF. CDR3 in DNA: TGTGCCAGCAGTTACGGGGCAGGGCTCTATGGAAACACCATATATTTT.

This chain uses TRBV5-6 with TRBJ2-5, with TRBD1 matching 8 bases. This CDR3 contains 19 residues. Germline V gene lookup returns CDR1 SGHDT and CDR2 YYEEEE. The junction had 15 bases not matched to a gene; V was cut back by 0 bases and J by 2 bases. The CDR3 nucleotides are TGTGCCAGCAGCTTGGTACAGGGGGACGCCTTCTCACATCAAGAGACCCAGTACTTC. It is translated as CASSLVQGDAFSHQETQYF. Together with reference TRBV5-6 and TRBJ2-5, the CDR3 gives the full variable domain: DAGVTQSPTHLIKTRGQQVTLRCSPKSGHDTVSWYQQALGQGPQFIFQYYEEEERQRGNFPDRFSGHQFPNYSSELNVNALLLGDSALYLCASSLVQGDAFSHQETQYFGPGTRLLVL.

This clone was counted a few times. CDR3 region: CASRPQLEGEQYF. CDR3 sequence (DNA): TGCGCCAGCAGACCCCAGCTAGAGGGTGAGCAGTACTTC. This chain joins TRBV5-1 and TRBJ2-7, with D possibly matching TRBD2 (5 bases). Germline CDR1 and CDR2: SGHRS and YFSETQ. With 5 bases removed from V and 7 bases from J, the gap between germline ends came to 16 bases. This CDR3 has 13 residues. The whole variable domain, filled in from reference TRBV5-1 and TRBJ2-7, reads KAGVTQTPRYLIKTRGQQVTLSCSPISGHRSVSWYQQTPGQGLQFLFEYFSETQRNKGNFPGRFSGRQFSNSRSEMNVSTLELGDSALYLCASRPQLEGEQYFGPGTRLTVT.

This clone was recorded only once. V is TRBV6-1 and J is TRBJ2-3; 8 nucleotides align to TRBD1. The CDR3 runs 15 residues. Losses at the gene ends were 4 bases for V and 0 bases for J; bases not matched to a gene: 3. Germline V gene data show CDR1 as MNHNS and CDR2 as SASEGT. CDR3 residues: CASSARQGSTDTQYF. CDR3 DNA sequence: TGTGCCAGCAGTGCCCGACAGGGGAGCACAGATACGCAGTATTTT.

The genes are TRBV11-2 and TRBJ1-1; the D is unclear. Germline V lookup: CDR1 SGHAT, CDR2 FQNNGV. V lost 1 base and J 12 bases, leaving 15 bases between the germline ends. The CDR3 sequence is 13 residues long. CDR3 protein: CASSLAGILVSFF. The DNA for the CDR3 is TGTGCCAGCAGCTTAGCGGGAATCCTAGTGTCTTTCTTT.

This clone has just a few counts. The CDR3 bases are TGTGCCAGCAGCGTAGGACAGTCCTATGGCTACACCTTC. Amino acids: CASSVGQSYGYTF. The chain joins TRBV2 to TRBJ1-2, with a possible D match to TRBD1 (6 bases). The germline V and J ends were trimmed by 6 bases and 4 bases, with 12 bases remaining between them. Per the germline V gene, CDR1 is SNHLY and CDR2 is FYNNEI. CDR3 length: 13 amino acids.

The rearrangement uses TRBV29-1 and TRBJ2-3; 12 bases map to TRBD1. Germline values: CDR1 SQVTM, CDR2 ANQGSEA. V trimming: 6 bases; J trimming: 2 bases; junction bases outside the gene matches: 6. This CDR3 is built from 15 residues. The CDR3 is CSVAGTGGPTDTQYF. CDR3 bases: TGCAGCGTCGCCGGGACAGGGGGCCCCACAGATACGCAGTATTTT.

The gene calls are TRBV5-6 and TRBJ2-3, with a weak D call TRBD2 (5 bases). Germline loops: CDR1 SGHDT, CDR2 YYEEEE. Trimming shortened V by 4 bases and J by 4 bases, and 10 bases separated the two germline ends. CDR3 length: 13 residues. Written as DNA, the CDR3 is TGTGCCAGCAGCATGGCACTAGCAGATACGCAGTATTTT. This sequence encodes CASSMALADTQYF.

This chain links TRBV14 with TRBJ2-4; 7 positions agree with TRBD2. Germline trimming cut 0 bases from V and 0 bases from J; bases unmatched to any gene: 8. This CDR3 contains 18 residues. Germline values: CDR1 SGHDN, CDR2 FVKESK. The CDR3 DNA is TGTGCCAGCAGCCAAGAGAGGCGGGCTAGCGGAGCCAAAAACATTCAGTACTTC. The encoded protein is CASSQERRASGAKNIQYF.

Remarks on this clone: At one of its ends the junction is not consistent with the germline gene, which may arise from a read error. The V call is TRBV5-1, the J call TRBJ2-3; D call uncertain. CDR3 size: 12 residues. Germline values: CDR1 SGHRS, CDR2 YFSETQ. The CDR3 loop is CVSSLRTDTQYF. DNA for the CDR3: TGCGTCAGCAGCCTACGCACAGATACGCAGTATTTT.

The rearrangement links TRBV2 to TRBJ2-7; 9 bases map to TRBD2. CDR1 and CDR2 (germline): SNHLY, FYNNEI. V lost 8 bases, J lost 7 bases, and 15 bases stayed unmatched. This CDR3 has 15 residues. The CDR3 region is CASGAGGPGVREQYF. The CDR3 DNA sequence: TGTGCCAGCGGGGCGGGGGGGCCGGGGGTGAGAGAGCAGTACTTC.

This clone has just one count. This chain connects TRBV30 to TRBJ2-3; TRBD2 aligns across 7 bases. The length of the CDR3 is 15 residues. V lost 1 base to trimming and J lost 2 bases; unmatched junction nucleotides: 6. Germline V CDR1 and CDR2: GTSNPN, SVGIG (reference sequence). The DNA for the CDR3 is TGTGCCTGGAGTGGGGAGGGGAGGATCACAGATACGCAGTATTTT. Its protein is CAWSGEGRITDTQYF.

This clone was counted only a few times. This sequence joins TRBV10-2 and TRBJ2-3; D gene uncertain. This CDR3 contains 11 residues. The germline CDR1 and CDR2 sequences are WSHSY and SAAADI. V was cut by 3 bases and J by 6 bases, with 4 bases left in between. CDR3 sequence (DNA): TGCGCCAGCAGTGACGGTGATACGCAGTATTTT. Its protein is CASSDGDTQYF.